The rows below give T cell receptor beta chains drawn from one sample of a study of blood T cell repertoires in COVID-19. The repertoire was sequenced with immunoSEQ multiplex PCR; TCRdb's copy has only in-frame clones and lacks some. Of 200,000 to 250,000 clones listed, 87% are singletons. Sequenced: PBMCs or T cells enriched from blood (not recorded which). These receptors originate from a woman in her 30s with acute COVID-19. The conserved cysteine and the conserved F or W are not part of the CDR3 here.

ASSEETSGLNEQF TRBJ2-1 TRBV2
ASNPSGGAALQAF TRBJ1-1 TRBV6-5
ASSLTGAGYEQY TRBJ2-7 TRBV3-1/TRBV3-2
ASSPDNQDEQF TRBJ2-1 TRBV5-1
ASSLGLGGAGYGYT TRBJ1-2 TRBV5-6
ASSLAQGGANEKLF TRBJ1-4 TRBV11-2
ASSLINTEAF TRBJ1-1 TRBV5-5
ASSLDTNTGELF TRBJ2-2 TRBV6-6
AWSVHLGSGGAFGELF TRBJ2-2 TRBV30
ASSLTGGIQPQH TRBJ1-5 TRBV27
ASSQDGEGAGEAF TRBJ1-1 TRBV4-3
ASRAEGGLNSPLH TRBJ1-6 TRBV2
ASSPARGYPPGELF TRBJ2-2 TRBV3-1/TRBV3-2
ASSLAIRATEAF TRBJ1-1 TRBV7-9
ASSLAGGITDTQY TRBJ2-3 TRBV5-6
ASSLEGSPYNSPLH TRBJ1-6 TRBV27
ASSFMTSSYEQY TRBJ2-7 TRBV5-4
ASSGSSRDTEAF TRBJ1-1 TRBV9
ASSQAGTVTYEQY TRBJ2-7 TRBV4-1
ASSIDRNTGELF TRBJ2-2 TRBV7-8
ASSTSGGEQY TRBJ2-7 TRBV6-5
ASSKGGTPRTDTQY TRBJ2-3 TRBV21-1
ASSSGSQRGNTIY TRBJ1-3 TRBV5-6
ASSPGGGAGEVNEQF TRBJ2-1 TRBV7-7
ASSPGANSYNSPLH TRBJ1-6 TRBV19
ASTRRGGYEQF TRBJ2-1 TRBV6-5
ASSLTGEDGYT TRBJ1-2 TRBV12-3/TRBV12-4
ATSDGQGTEAF TRBJ1-1 TRBV24-1
ASSYSMGQVNQPQH TRBJ1-5 TRBV6-2/TRBV6-3
ASSPGTAGNTIY TRBJ1-3 TRBV5-1
ASSGGTGGFTEAF TRBJ1-1 TRBV7-6
ASRSRTGTYNEQF TRBJ2-1 TRBV27
ASSNLNRDSGGYT TRBJ1-2 TRBV5-1
ASRRTRDRLEKLF TRBJ1-4 TRBV6-5
ATAGGQGGYNEQF TRBJ2-1 TRBV10-3
ACSTGSSYNEQF TRBJ2-1 TRBV6-6
ASSPDMRGAF TRBJ1-1 TRBV27
ASTPTGALRGTIY TRBJ1-3 TRBV19
ASSLKGRGFEQY TRBJ2-7 TRBV27
ASSVSQGATTGELF TRBJ2-2 TRBV9
ASSAHAVHHTYGYT TRBJ1-2 TRBV6-1
ASSLSGGTYEQY TRBJ2-7 TRBV27
ASSSSTSASTDTQY TRBJ2-3 TRBV13
ASSPRDRAAAEAF TRBJ1-1 TRBV3-1/TRBV3-2
ASSQDHSGNTIY TRBJ1-3 TRBV3-1/TRBV3-2
AWTTGQGLSYEQY TRBJ2-7 TRBV30
ASSPRGGHGNGPQH TRBJ1-5 TRBV7-2
ASSQERAGGWSGKQF TRBJ2-1 TRBV4-1
ASRQTGGGNTEAF TRBJ1-1 TRBV7-9
ASSMELAGGNNEQF TRBJ2-1 TRBV19
ASSQDTGTEAF TRBJ1-1 TRBV4-1
ASSYEPRLREQY TRBJ2-7 TRBV6-6
ASSPHVAYEQY TRBJ2-7 TRBV27
ASSLHGQGGDEQY TRBJ2-7 TRBV5-4
ASSPGTGDYGYT TRBJ1-2 TRBV7-9
ASSPFFRRLIRNQPQH TRBJ1-5 TRBV4-1
ASSLLGQGVEETQY TRBJ2-5 TRBV5-6
ASSVGGQDYGYT TRBJ1-2 TRBV9
ASSPWGETQY TRBJ2-5 TRBV5-1
ASRWGLTDTQY TRBJ2-3 TRBV2